These 23 T cell receptor beta chains originate from one sample sequenced in a study of blood T cell repertoires in COVID-19. The assay was immunoSEQ multiplex PCR, and TCRdb's table has in-frame clones only and misses some. Of hundreds of thousands of clones in the sample, about nine tenths were seen once. Material for sequencing was PBMCs or T cells enriched from blood (not recorded which). Receptors originate from a woman aged 40 to 49 who had recovered from COVID-19.

This clone showed up just a few times. The chain carries TRBV3-1 (or the pseudogene TRBV3-2) and TRBJ2-2; possibly TRBD1 for D (6 bases). This CDR3 region has 17 residues. Germline lookup yields CDR1 LGHDT and CDR2 YNNKEL (reference sequence). The V gene lost 3 bases and the J gene lost 1 base, with 15 bases spanning the gap. CDR3 nucleotide sequence: TGTGCCAGCAGCCACGTTCCGGGACACATGAACACCGGGGAGCTGTTTTTT. Its translation: CASSHVPGHMNTGELFF.

The table lists this clone with a count of one. The chain recombines TRBV27 with TRBJ1-2, with 9 bases identical to TRBD1. V lost 4 bases, J lost 1 base, and 7 bases stayed unmatched. The CDR3 has 16 residues. Germline V lookup: CDR1 MNHEY, CDR2 SMNVEV (reference sequence). This chain's CDR3 is CASSWTGDNRNYGYTF. In nucleotides, the CDR3 is TGTGCCAGCAGTTGGACAGGGGACAACCGTAACTATGGCTACACCTTC.

V usage is TRBV9 and J usage is TRBJ1-3; a possible D gene is TRBD1 (6 bases). Trimming cost V 0 bases and J 0 bases, with 13 bases left between them. Germline values: CDR1 SGDLS, CDR2 YYNGEE. CDR3 size: 17 residues. The CDR3 DNA sequence: TGTGCCAGCAGCGTAGACTCCCAGGGGCTCTCTGGAAACACCATATATTTT. This translates into CASSVDSQGLSGNTIYF.

This chain connects TRBV7-6 to TRBJ2-5, with a tentative D call TRBD2 (6 bases). Germline V gene sequence: CDR1 SGHVS, CDR2 FNYEAQ. The CDR3 is made up of 14 amino acids. Trimming took 2 bases from V and 3 from J, leaving 10 bases between them. The CDR3 spells CASSLFGGEETQYF. In nucleotides, the CDR3 is TGTGCCAGCAGCTTATTTGGAGGGGAAGAGACCCAGTACTTC.

This chain links TRBV11-3 with TRBJ2-2; TRBD1 is a possible D gene (6 bases). The CDR3 is made up of 16 amino acids. V was pared by 2 bases and J by 0 bases, with 10 bases between. Germline CDR1 is SGHNT and CDR2 is YENEEA. In DNA form, the CDR3 reads TGTGCCAGCAGCTTATTTGAGGGGGCGAACACCGGGGAGCTGTTTTTT. This translates into CASSLFEGANTGELFF.

The J gene is TRBJ1-1, the V gene TRBV5-1; D might be TRBD1 (5 bases). Trimming took off 4 bases at V and 8 bases at J, with 15 bases between the two ends. This CDR3 has 13 residues. From germline, CDR1 is SGHRS and CDR2 YFSETQ. Here the CDR3 DNA reads TGCGCCAGCAGCGCCCAAACAGGAAGGGAAGCTTTCTTT. This translates into CASSAQTGREAFF.

V gene TRBV7-2 combines with J gene TRBJ2-7, with a possible D match to TRBD2 (6 bases). CDR1 is SGHTA and CDR2 is FQGNSA in the germline V gene. The V end lost 0 bases, the J end lost 5 bases, and 14 bases lay between the germline ends. The CDR3 is 15 residues long. CDR3 nucleotide sequence: TGTGCCAGCAGCTTAGCGGGATGGGGAGGAAACGAGCAGTACTTC. This sequence encodes CASSLAGWGGNEQYF.

This chain connects TRBV7-2 to TRBJ2-7, with a possible D match to TRBD1 (6 bases). This CDR3 is built from 15 residues. Germline CDR1 and CDR2: SGHTA and FQGNSA. The germline V and J ends were trimmed by 3 bases and 0 bases, with 12 bases remaining between them. This CDR3 is CASSFKADSSYEQYF. CDR3 coding DNA: TGTGCCAGCAGCTTTAAGGCGGACAGCTCCTACGAGCAGTACTTC.

The chain links TRBV7-8 to TRBJ2-1; TRBD2 aligns across 7 bases. With 5 bases clipped from V and 2 bases from J, the junction kept 12 bases outside the gene matches. Germline V gene sequence: CDR1 SGHVS, CDR2 FQNEAQ. The CDR3 contains 17 residues. The chain's CDR3 is CASSPGGSGAPYNEQFF. The CDR3 bases are TGTGCCAGCAGCCCGGGGGGTAGCGGAGCCCCCTACAATGAGCAGTTCTTC.

This clone was found a few times. Other DNA sequences of this sample code for an identical CDR3. This chain links TRBV27 with TRBJ1-2; D not certain. The CDR3 covers 11 residues. Germline V gene data show CDR1 as MNHEY and CDR2 as SMNVEV (reference sequence). V was pared by 4 bases and J by 4 bases, with 4 bases between. This CDR3 reads CASSSGYGYTF. In DNA, the CDR3 is TGTGCCAGCAGTTCCGGCTATGGCTACACCTTC.

V is TRBV28 and J is TRBJ1-4, with D tentatively TRBD1 (5 bases). This CDR3 is built from 14 residues. Trimming took 5 bases from V and 6 from J, leaving 13 bases between them. Germline loops: CDR1 MDHEN, CDR2 SYDVKM. CDR3 in amino acids: CASSPPGRDEKLFF. CDR3 DNA sequence: TGTGCCAGCAGTCCCCCGGGCAGGGATGAAAAACTGTTTTTT.

This chain joins TRBV11-2 and TRBJ2-5, with 9 bases that match TRBD1. CDR1 and CDR2 from the germline V gene are SGHAT and FQNNGV. V lost 5 bases to trimming and J lost 5 bases; unmatched junction nucleotides: 6. The CDR3 consists of 14 residues. CDR3 nucleotide sequence: TGTGCCAGCAGCCCTAGGACAGGGGTTGAGACCCAGTACTTC. Encoded protein: CASSPRTGVETQYF.

This clone was picked up a small number of times. The chain is built from TRBV20-1 and TRBJ2-3; a possible D gene is TRBD2 (6 bases). Germline assignment: CDR1 DFQATT and CDR2 SNEGSKA (reference sequence). The V gene lost 3 bases and the J gene lost 8 bases, with 18 bases spanning the gap. The CDR3 consists of 14 residues. CDR3 in amino acids: CSASPGTQGTTQYF. The CDR3 region has the DNA TGCAGTGCTAGTCCCGGGACTCAGGGAACTACGCAGTATTTT.

This chain uses TRBV29-1 with TRBJ1-2; tentatively, D is TRBD1 (6 bases). Per the germline V gene, CDR1 is SQVTM and CDR2 is ANQGSEA. This CDR3 region has 14 residues. V lost 4 bases, J lost 0 bases, and 12 bases lay in between. The CDR3 coding sequence is TGCAGCGTTGCGAGGACAGACGCTAACTATGGCTACACCTTC. Translating gives CSVARTDANYGYTF.

This chain connects TRBV6-6 to TRBJ1-2; TRBD1 agrees at 9 bases. Germline loops: CDR1 MNHNY, CDR2 SVGAGI (reference sequence). This CDR3 has 14 amino acids. V lost 6 bases, J lost 3 bases, and 5 bases stayed unmatched. The DNA for the CDR3 is TGTGCCAGCAGGCACCGGGACAGGGACTATGGCTACACCTTC. Translated, it gives CASRHRDRDYGYTF.

The chain carries TRBV7-2 and TRBJ2-7; 8 nucleotides agree with TRBD1. Germline V gene data show CDR1 as SGHTA and CDR2 as FQGNSA. After removal of 3 bases from V and 4 bases from J, the junction contained 5 bases not matched to a gene. The CDR3 has 14 amino acids. In DNA, the CDR3 is TGTGCCAGCAGCTTGGGGACAGGCATGTACGAGCAGTACTTC. Translated: CASSLGTGMYEQYF. Full variable domain (rest looked up from reference TRBV7-2 and TRBJ2-7): GAGVSQSPSNKVTEKGKDVELRCDPISGHTALYWYRQSLGQGLEFLIYFQGNSAPDKSGLPSDRFSAERTGGSVSTLTIQRTQQEDSAVYLCASSLGTGMYEQYFGPGTRLTVT.

V is TRBV5-1 and J is TRBJ1-4; no firm D call. This CDR3 spans 16 amino acids. Germline lookup yields CDR1 SGHRS and CDR2 YFSETQ. V gave up 0 bases and J gave up 5 bases, with 14 bases separating them. The CDR3 sequence is CASSLAIMGANEKLFF. CDR3 in DNA: TGCGCCAGCAGCTTGGCCATTATGGGCGCGAATGAAAAACTGTTTTTT. Variable domain in full (rest from reference TRBV5-1 and TRBJ1-4): KAGVTQTPRYLIKTRGQQVTLSCSPISGHRSVSWYQQTPGQGLQFLFEYFSETQRNKGNFPGRFSGRQFSNSRSEMNVSTLELGDSALYLCASSLAIMGANEKLFFGSGTQLSVL.

The chain employs TRBV7-3 and TRBJ2-2; 9 bases agree with TRBD1. This CDR3 contains 18 residues. Germline lookup yields CDR1 SGHTA and CDR2 FQGTGA. Trimming at V came to 3 bases and at J to 4 bases, leaving 12 bases not matched to a gene. This CDR3 is CASSFHTGTGLGTGELFF. CDR3 nucleotide sequence: TGTGCCAGCAGCTTCCACACCGGGACAGGGTTGGGCACCGGGGAGCTGTTTTTT.

The chain combines TRBV28 with TRBJ2-5; weak D call: TRBD2 (7 bases). The length of the CDR3 is 15 residues. Germline V CDR1 and CDR2: MDHEN, SYDVKM. The V end was cut by 3 bases, the J end by 2 bases, with 13 bases between. The CDR3 loop reads CASSFQGRGQETQYF. The DNA of the CDR3 is TGTGCCAGCAGTTTCCAGGGGAGGGGACAAGAGACCCAGTACTTC.

V is TRBV7-2 and J is TRBJ2-7; the D gene is possibly TRBD2 (6 bases). The CDR3 length is 12 residues. Germline V gene sequence: CDR1 SGHTA, CDR2 FQGNSA. Between the trimmed V and J ends, which lost 5 bases and 7 bases, there was a span of 12 bases. The CDR3 is CASSLGTPEQYF. Written as DNA, the CDR3 is TGTGCCAGCAGCCTGGGGACTCCTGAGCAGTACTTC.

The chain combines TRBV6-4 with TRBJ1-1; 8 bases agree with TRBD1. The junction had 3 bases not matched to a gene; V was cut back by 5 bases and J by 4 bases. The length of the CDR3 is 13 residues. CDR1 MRHNA and CDR2 SNTAGT come from the germline V gene. The CDR3 protein is CASSRDRSTEAFF. Here the CDR3 DNA reads TGTGCCAGCAGTAGGGACAGGTCCACTGAAGCTTTCTTT.

The gene calls are TRBV30 and TRBJ1-6; the D gene is possibly TRBD1 (6 bases). The CDR3 consists of 13 residues. The V end was cut by 4 bases, the J end by 10 bases, with 14 bases between. Germline V CDR1 and CDR2: GTSNPN, SVGIG (reference sequence). CDR3 bases: TGTGCCTGGACCCGTCCAGGGGCCTCACCCCTCCACTTT. Encoded protein: CAWTRPGASPLHF.

The chain joins TRBV2 to TRBJ1-1; D is ambiguous. V lost 10 bases and J 6 bases, leaving 3 bases between the germline ends. The germline gives CDR1 SNHLY, CDR2 FYNNEI. The CDR3 length is 8 residues. The CDR3, as DNA: TGTGCCACGGCTGAAGCTTTCTTT. Its protein product is CATAEAFF.